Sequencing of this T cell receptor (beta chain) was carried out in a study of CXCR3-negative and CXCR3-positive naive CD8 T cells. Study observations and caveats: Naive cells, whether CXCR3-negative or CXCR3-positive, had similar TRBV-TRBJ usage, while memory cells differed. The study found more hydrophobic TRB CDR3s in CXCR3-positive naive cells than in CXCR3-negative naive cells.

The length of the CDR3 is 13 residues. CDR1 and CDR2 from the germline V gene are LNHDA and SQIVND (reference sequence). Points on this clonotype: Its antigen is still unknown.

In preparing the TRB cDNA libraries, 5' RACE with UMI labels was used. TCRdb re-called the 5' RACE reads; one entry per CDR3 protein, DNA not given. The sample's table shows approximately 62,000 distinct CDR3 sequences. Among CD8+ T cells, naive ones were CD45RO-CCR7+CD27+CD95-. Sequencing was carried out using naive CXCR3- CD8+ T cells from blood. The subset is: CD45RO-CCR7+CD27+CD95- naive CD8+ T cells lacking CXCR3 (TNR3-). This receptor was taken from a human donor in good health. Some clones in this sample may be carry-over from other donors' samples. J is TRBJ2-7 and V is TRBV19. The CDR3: CASSIRESYEQYF.